What follows are 27 T cell receptor beta chains derived from one specimen sequenced in a study of CD8+ T cells in alopecia areata. RNA was extracted and reverse transcribed into cDNA as the sequencing template. Generated by immunoSEQ multiplex PCR, the TCRdb table keeps only in-frame clones and is missing some. The table lists roughly 15,000 clones, 45% to 65% of them singletons. Peripheral blood and lesional scalp punch biopsies came from alopecia areata patients. Sequenced input: skin. The source of these receptors is a human donor with alopecia areata.

This clone was detected only a few times. The V and J genes are TRBV4-2 and TRBJ2-3; no reliable D call. In germline, CDR1 is LGHNA, CDR2 YNFKEQ. The CDR3 length is 13 residues. The germline V and J ends were trimmed by 0 bases and 5 bases, with 6 bases remaining between them. Here the CDR3 DNA reads TGTGCCAGCAGCCAAGAGCTAGAAGATACGCAGTATTTT. As protein: CASSQELEDTQYF.

On this clone itself: A much larger clone sits a single nucleotide away, making a read error possible. The chain uses TRBV4-3 and TRBJ1-1, with a tentative D call TRBD1 (5 bases). The CDR3 contains 17 residues. CDR1 and CDR2 (germline): LGHNA, YSLEER. Deletions cut 1 base from V and 1 base from J, with 16 bases between. The CDR3, as DNA: TGCGCCAGCAGCCAAGTTGATCTGGGGCTGGCGAACACTGAAGCTTTCTTT. It codes for CASSQVDLGLANTEAFF.

V gene TRBV7-9 combines with J gene TRBJ1-1, with a tentative D call TRBD1 (6 bases). CDR1 SEHNR and CDR2 FQNEAQ come from the germline V gene (reference sequence). There are 15 residues in the CDR3. The V and J ends lost 1 base and 3 bases respectively, with 12 bases between them. CDR3 in amino acids: CASSLVVGADTEAFF. Written as DNA, the CDR3 is TGTGCCAGCAGCTTAGTGGTGGGGGCGGACACTGAAGCTTTCTTT.

The rearrangement uses TRBV11-3 and TRBJ2-1, with 7 positions matching TRBD2. V shed 7 bases, J shed 7 bases, and the junction held 7 bases outside the gene matches. The length of the CDR3 is 13 residues. The V gene's germline CDR1 is SGHNT and CDR2 YENEEA. CDR3 protein: CASTSGGRNEQFF. Here the CDR3 DNA reads TGTGCCAGCACTAGCGGAGGGAGGAATGAGCAGTTCTTC.

This sequence joins TRBV6-5 and TRBJ1-1, with unresolved D. There are 14 residues in the CDR3. Germline CDR1 MNHEY, CDR2 SVGAGI. Trimming took 6 bases from V and 1 from J, leaving 12 bases between them. This CDR3 reads CASSDPGKNTEAFF. DNA for the CDR3: TGTGCCAGCAGCGACCCGGGAAAGAACACTGAAGCTTTCTTT.

A few counts support this clone. The chain couples TRBV19 to TRBJ2-1; 13 nucleotides align to TRBD2. The CDR3 is 17 residues long. V shed 7 bases and J 5 bases; nucleotides not matched to a gene: 11. The germline V gene has CDR1 LNHDA and CDR2 SQIVND (reference sequence). The CDR3 sequence: CASKRTSGSSGNNEQFF. In DNA form, the CDR3 reads TGTGCCAGTAAGCGGACTAGCGGGAGTTCAGGGAACAATGAGCAGTTCTTC.

A few counts support this clone. The chain links TRBV19 to TRBJ1-1; D is possibly TRBD1 (6 bases). Per the germline V gene, CDR1 is LNHDA and CDR2 is SQIVND (reference sequence). Trimming left V 9 bases short and J 4 bases short, with 12 bases between. CDR3 length: 12 amino acids. The CDR3 DNA reads TGTGCCAGCGGGGAGGGGGGCACTGAAGCTTTCTTT. Encoded protein: CASGEGGTEAFF.

The chain joins TRBV5-4 to TRBJ2-1, with 14 nucleotides matching TRBD2. This CDR3 has 17 residues. Germline-derived CDR1 and CDR2 are SGHNT and YYREEE (reference sequence). J was trimmed by 10 bases and V by 0 bases; bases with no gene match: 9. The CDR3 coding sequence is TGTGCCAGCAGCTTGGAAGCGGGACTAGCGGGAGTAGGGGAGCAGTTCTTC. It specifies CASSLEAGLAGVGEQFF.

The chain combines TRBV27 with TRBJ2-1; D remains ambiguous. V dropped 4 bases and J dropped 2 bases, with 18 bases sitting between them. The CDR3 loop spans 17 amino acids. Germline CDR1 MNHEY, CDR2 SMNVEV (reference sequence). CDR3 nucleotides: TGTGCCAGCAGTTGGGCCTCTGAAGACTTCACCTACAATGAGCAGTTCTTC. Translated: CASSWASEDFTYNEQFF.

Sample share makes this clone medium-sized. The chain combines TRBV7-9 with TRBJ2-3; TRBD2 matches at 13 bases. Germline CDR1 reads SEHNR; CDR2 reads FQNEAQ (reference sequence). The CDR3 covers 17 residues. The junction had 5 bases not matched to a gene; V was cut back by 5 bases and J by 0 bases. The CDR3 DNA is TGTGCCAGCAGCCGAAGACTAGCGGGGGGTAGCACAGATACGCAGTATTTT. This gives the protein CASSRRLAGGSTDTQYF. Full variable domain (missing parts from reference TRBV7-9 and TRBJ2-3): DTGVSQNPRHKITKRGQNVTFRCDPISEHNRLYWYRQTLGQGPEFLTYFQNEAQLEKSRLLSDRFSAERPKGSFSTLEIQRTEQGDSAMYLCASSRRLAGGSTDTQYFGPGTRLTVL.

The V gene is TRBV18, the J gene TRBJ1-4, with D possibly matching TRBD1 (5 bases). With 1 base removed from V and 2 bases from J, the gap between germline ends came to 11 bases. Germline values: CDR1 KGHSH, CDR2 LQKENI. The CDR3 has 16 residues. The CDR3 DNA follows: TGTGCCAGCTCACCACGTGGGGCCGGGACTAATGAAAAACTGTTTTTT. The encoded protein is CASSPRGAGTNEKLFF.

This clone was recorded a few times. The chain joins TRBV6-1 to TRBJ2-3; D is unclear. CDR1 is MNHNS and CDR2 is SASEGT in the germline V gene. The ends were cut back, 11 bases at V and 3 bases at J, with 12 bases in the middle. The length of the CDR3 is 12 residues. The CDR3 reads CAAESVTDTQYF. In nucleotides, the CDR3 is TGTGCCGCCGAATCCGTGACAGATACGCAGTATTTT.

This clone was seen a handful of times. J is TRBJ2-2 and V is TRBV28, with D possibly TRBD2 on 6 matching bases. The ends were cut back, 7 bases at V and 4 bases at J, with 13 bases in the middle. Looked up from germline, CDR1 is MDHEN and CDR2 is SYDVKM. The CDR3 runs to 14 residues. CDR3 residues: CASKWGVSTGELFF. Written as DNA, the CDR3 is TGTGCCAGCAAATGGGGGGTTAGCACCGGGGAGCTGTTTTTT.

CDR3 residues: CASSRGTPGFSYNEQFF. The CDR3 region has the DNA TGTGCCAGCTCTCGAGGGACTCCAGGTTTTTCCTACAATGAGCAGTTCTTC. The chain couples TRBV28 to TRBJ2-1; D possibly corresponds to TRBD2 (6 bases). V lost 8 bases and J 1 base, leaving 21 bases between the germline ends. This CDR3 contains 17 residues. Germline CDR1 is MDHEN and CDR2 is SYDVKM.

CDR3 DNA: TGTGCCAGCAGCCCGAAGAGTGGAGAGACCCAGTACTTC. Its protein is CASSPKSGETQYF. The gene calls are TRBV7-9 and TRBJ2-5; no clear D. Trimming removed 5 bases at V and 4 bases at J, with 11 bases between. CDR3 size: 13 residues. Germline CDR1 and CDR2: SEHNR and FQNEAQ (reference sequence).

This clone was observed a handful of times. The genes are TRBV5-1 and TRBJ2-3; D is perhaps TRBD2 (7 bases). V was cut by 4 bases and J by 2 bases, with 23 bases left in between. Germline lookup yields CDR1 SGHRS and CDR2 YFSETQ. The CDR3 has 18 amino acids. In DNA form, the CDR3 reads TGCGCCAGCAGCGTGGGGGGGGCAGGGGCCATTAACACAGATACGCAGTATTTT. Amino acid sequence: CASSVGGAGAINTDTQYF.

The chain joins TRBV4-1 to TRBJ2-3, with D hard to call. The CDR3 spans 15 residues. CDR1 is MGHRA, CDR2 YSYEKL, per germline. The V gene lost 0 bases and the J gene lost 6 bases, with 13 bases spanning the gap. The CDR3 DNA is TGCGCCAGCAGCCAAGAACCAGGTCTAGTGGATACGCAGTATTTT. Residues: CASSQEPGLVDTQYF.

The chain is built from TRBV5-1 and TRBJ2-5; weak D call: TRBD1 (6 bases). Matching the DNA end better, TRBJ2-7 makes the J call doubtful. CDR1 SGHRS and CDR2 YFSETQ come from the germline V gene. This CDR3 has 15 amino acids. CDR3 bases: TGCGCCAGCAGCCCCGAGTATGCAGGGGAGACCGAGCAGTACTTC. Amino acid sequence: CASSPEYAGETEQYF.

In its sample, this clone was seen a few times. This sequence joins TRBV27 and TRBJ1-2, with 11 positions matching TRBD1. This CDR3 spans 18 amino acids. Germline-derived CDR1 and CDR2 are MNHEY and SMNVEV (reference sequence). V dropped 0 bases and J dropped 4; count of bases not matched to a gene: 10. CDR3 DNA: TGTGCCAGCAGTTTATCGCCAGCGGACAGGGGGCGTAGCTATGGCTACACCTTC. It encodes CASSLSPADRGRSYGYTF.

This chain connects TRBV5-4 to TRBJ2-1; D gene uncertain. V shed 1 base and J shed 0 bases, with 2 bases lying between them. Per germline, CDR1 SGHNT and CDR2 YYREEE (reference sequence). The CDR3 is 13 amino acids. CDR3 bases: TGTGCCAGCAGCTTGAGCTCCTACAATGAGCAGTTCTTC. It codes for CASSLSSYNEQFF.

V and J are TRBV7-8 and TRBJ2-1; TRBD2 might be the D (5 bases). V shed 1 base and J shed 3 bases, with 13 bases lying between them. There are 16 residues in the CDR3. Germline CDR1 SGHVS, CDR2 FQNEAQ. The CDR3 DNA is TGTGCCAGCAGCTTAGGCGGGCTAACCAACTACAATGAGCAGTTCTTC. This codes for CASSLGGLTNYNEQFF.

The chain couples TRBV6-6 to TRBJ2-2; D possibly uses TRBD1 or TRBD2 (5 bases each). Germline CDR1 reads MNHNY; CDR2 reads SVGAGI (reference sequence). The CDR3 covers 14 residues. V lost 6 bases to trimming and J lost 5 bases, with 13 bases between them. CDR3 amino acids: CASRPGLFTGELFF. CDR3 nucleotides: TGTGCCAGCAGGCCGGGGCTCTTTACCGGGGAGCTGTTTTTT.

In its sample, this clone was seen a few times. The chain recombines TRBV5-4 with TRBJ2-5; TRBD1 agrees at 8 bases. The CDR3 is made up of 15 amino acids. Trimming removed 3 bases from V and 4 bases from J; junction bases left unmatched: 8. CDR1 and CDR2 (germline): SGHNT, YYREEE (reference sequence). The chain's CDR3 is CASSSNRGSGETQYF. CDR3 coding DNA: TGTGCCAGCAGCTCTAACAGGGGGTCGGGAGAGACCCAGTACTTC.

The V and J genes are TRBV5-1 and TRBJ1-1, with 11 positions matching TRBD1. With 3 bases clipped from V and 5 bases from J, the junction kept 9 bases outside the gene matches. Germline V gene data show CDR1 as SGHRS and CDR2 as YFSETQ. The CDR3 covers 16 residues. The CDR3 is CASSSTGTGGWTEAFF. CDR3 nucleotide sequence: TGCGCCAGCAGCTCAACCGGGACAGGGGGGTGGACTGAAGCTTTCTTT.

This clone occurred a few times. This chain connects TRBV30 to TRBJ2-7; possible D gene TRBD2, 5 bases. V shed 5 bases and J shed 1 base, with 9 bases lying between them. CDR3 length: 12 amino acids. Per the germline V gene, CDR1 is GTSNPN and CDR2 is SVGIG (reference sequence). This CDR3 is CAWGRTSYEQYF. The DNA of the CDR3 is TGTGCCTGGGGCAGGACTTCCTACGAGCAGTACTTC.

The chain has TRBV28 and TRBJ2-7; no definite D call. The CDR3 is made up of 13 amino acids. Per germline, CDR1 MDHEN and CDR2 SYDVKM. Trimming pared 7 bases from V and 0 bases from J, leaving 10 bases between. CDR3 amino acids: CASMGGSSYEQYF. The CDR3 DNA is TGTGCCAGCATGGGCGGAAGCTCCTACGAGCAGTACTTC.

This rearrangement joins TRBV7-9 to TRBJ2-1, with TRBD2 matching over 7 bases. There are 13 residues in the CDR3. The germline gives CDR1 SEHNR, CDR2 FQNEAQ (reference sequence). The V gene end was trimmed by 6 bases and the J gene end by 7 bases; junction bases not matched to a gene: 6. In DNA, the CDR3 is TGTGCCAGCAGGGCGGGAGAGCTTAATGAGCAGTTCTTC. It translates to CASRAGELNEQFF.